This TCR beta chain emerged from a study of CD8 T cells in ankylosing spondylitis. Regarding the study as a whole: A motif of eight highly homologous TCR beta variants was seen as apparently characteristic of ankylosing spondylitis blood.

Each TCR beta library was made by quantitative 5'-RACE that incorporated molecular barcodes. TCRdb re-derived calls from the 5' RACE reads in MiXCR, one entry per CDR3 protein. The data show 240,000 or so distinct CDR3 sequences, with 9.5% to 12% seen just once and 6.8% held by the top ten. The germline gives CDR1 SEHNR, CDR2 FQNEAQ (reference sequence). CDR3 length: 14 residues. Trimming removed 0 bases at V and 3 bases at J, with 6 bases between. Details on this clonotype: The antigen remains unidentified.

This sequence originates from a male donor with ankylosing spondylitis or in good health (not recorded which). The sample consisted of blood, either unsorted or a sorted T cell fraction (not recorded which). This chain connects TRBV7-9 to TRBJ2-1; D gene ambiguous. The CDR3 here is CASSLATNYNEQFF. The CDR3, as DNA: TGTGCCAGCAGCTTAGCCACCAACTACAATGAGCAGTTCTTC.